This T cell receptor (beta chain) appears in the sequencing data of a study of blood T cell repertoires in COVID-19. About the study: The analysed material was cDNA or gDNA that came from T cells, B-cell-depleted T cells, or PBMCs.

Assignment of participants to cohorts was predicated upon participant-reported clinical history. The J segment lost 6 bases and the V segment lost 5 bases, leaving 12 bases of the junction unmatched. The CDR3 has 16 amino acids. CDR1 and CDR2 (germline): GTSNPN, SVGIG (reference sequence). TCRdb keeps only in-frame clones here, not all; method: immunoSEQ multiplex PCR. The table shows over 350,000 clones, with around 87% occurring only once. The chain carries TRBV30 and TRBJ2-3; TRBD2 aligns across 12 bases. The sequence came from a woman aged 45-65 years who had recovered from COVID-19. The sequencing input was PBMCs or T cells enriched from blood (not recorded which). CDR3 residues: CAWSVARTSGTDTQYF. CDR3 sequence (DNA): TGTGCCTGGTCCGTTGCGCGGACTAGCGGGACGGATACGCAGTATTTT.